This TCR beta chain was captured by sequencing in a study of T cells in Graves' hyperthyroidism and ophthalmopathy. Findings of the study overall: In the analysis, a 13 V-J model separated ophthalmopathy from stable hyperthyroidism.

Graves' hyperthyroidism without ophthalmopathy progression within 18 months was termed stable. Source material for PBMCs was 10 ml fresh peripheral blood. This clonotype was counted between two and nine times. The antigen is unknown. Amplification of TCR beta CDR3 regions was performed using RNA transcripts as template. HTBI primers were used for first-round RT-PCR of the TCR CDR3. TCRdb re-called the multiplex PCR reads with MiXCR, one entry per CDR3 protein. The table records 550,000 to 600,000 distinct CDR3 sequences, over 15% of them present only once. The CDR3 has 15 amino acids. Per the germline V gene, CDR1 is KGHSH and CDR2 is LQKENI. V lost 3 bases and J lost 6, with 18 bases in between.

The TCR sequence derives from a woman under 30 with Graves' hyperthyroidism. This chain connects TRBV18 to TRBJ2-7, with D perhaps given as TRBD1 or TRBD2 (5 bases each). Sequencing was done on a sample of blood. CDR3 in DNA: TGTGCCAGCTCACCGTTAAAACCGGGACCCACCGAGCAGTACTTC. Translation: CASSPLKPGPTEQYF.